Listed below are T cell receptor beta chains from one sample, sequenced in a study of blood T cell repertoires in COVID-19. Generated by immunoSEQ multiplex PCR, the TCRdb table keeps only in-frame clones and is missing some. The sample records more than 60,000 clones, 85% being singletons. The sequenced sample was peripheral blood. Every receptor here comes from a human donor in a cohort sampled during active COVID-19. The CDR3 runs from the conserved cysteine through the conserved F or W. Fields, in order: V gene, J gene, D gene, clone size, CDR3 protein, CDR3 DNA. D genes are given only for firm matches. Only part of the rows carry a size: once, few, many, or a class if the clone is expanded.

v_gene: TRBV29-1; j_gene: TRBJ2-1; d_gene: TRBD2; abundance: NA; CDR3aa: CSVEVGTSGFSNEQFF; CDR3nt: TGCAGCGTTGAAGTCGGGACTAGCGGATTCTCCAATGAGCAGTTCTTC
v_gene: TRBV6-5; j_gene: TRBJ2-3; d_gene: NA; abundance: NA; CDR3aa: CATAPADTQYF; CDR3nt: TGTGCCACCGCTCCGGCAGATACGCAGTATTTT
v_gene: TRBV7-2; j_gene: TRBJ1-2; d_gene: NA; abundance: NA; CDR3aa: CASSLVREGGYTF; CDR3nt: TGTGCCAGCAGCTTAGTCAGGGAAGGCGGCTACACCTTC
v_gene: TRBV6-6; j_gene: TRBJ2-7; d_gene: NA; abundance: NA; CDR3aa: CASSRRQDLYEQYF; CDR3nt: TGTGCCAGCAGCCGCCGACAGGACCTCTACGAGCAGTACTTC
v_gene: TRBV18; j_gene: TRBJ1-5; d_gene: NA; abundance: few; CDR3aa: CASSPFNNQPQHF; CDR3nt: TGTGCCAGCTCACCATTCAACAATCAGCCCCAGCATTTT
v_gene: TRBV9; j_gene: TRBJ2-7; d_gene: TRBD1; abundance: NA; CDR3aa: CASSPQTGTYEQYF; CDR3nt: TGTGCCAGCAGCCCACAGACAGGGACCTACGAGCAGTACTTC
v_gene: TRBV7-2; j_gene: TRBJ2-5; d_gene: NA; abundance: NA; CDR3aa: CASSLIAGAGQETQYF; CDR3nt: TGTGCCAGCAGCTTAATCGCGGGGGCGGGACAAGAGACCCAGTACTTC
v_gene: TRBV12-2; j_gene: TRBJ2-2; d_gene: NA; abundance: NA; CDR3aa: CASRLAAGTSGDRTNTGELFF; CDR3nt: TGTGCAAGTCGCTTAGCTGCCGGGACTAGCGGGGATAGAACGAACACCGGGGAGCTGTTTTTT
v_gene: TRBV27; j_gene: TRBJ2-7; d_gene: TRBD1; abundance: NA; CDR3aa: CASSLTGERREQYF; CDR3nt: TGTGCCAGCAGTTTGACAGGGGAGAGACGAGAGCAGTACTTC
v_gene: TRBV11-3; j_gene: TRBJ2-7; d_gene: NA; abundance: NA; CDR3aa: CASSFSGTYEQYF; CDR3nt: TGTGCCAGCAGCTTTAGCGGCACCTACGAGCAGTACTTC
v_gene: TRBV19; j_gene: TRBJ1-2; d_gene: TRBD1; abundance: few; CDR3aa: CAIGQARGGYTF; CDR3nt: TGTGCCATCGGACAGGCCCGGGGAGGCTACACCTTC
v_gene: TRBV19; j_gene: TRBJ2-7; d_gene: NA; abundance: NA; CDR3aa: CASTPVWGESSYEQYF; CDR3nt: TGTGCCAGTACCCCCGTTTGGGGGGAGAGCTCCTACGAGCAGTACTTC
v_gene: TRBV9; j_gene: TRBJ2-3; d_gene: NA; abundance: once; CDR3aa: CASSVGVASTDTQYF; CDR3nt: TGTGCCAGCAGCGTAGGAGTCGCCAGCACAGATACGCAGTATTTT
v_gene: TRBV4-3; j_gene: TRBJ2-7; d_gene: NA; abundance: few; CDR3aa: CASSQDQAYEQYF; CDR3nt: TGCGCCAGCAGCCAAGATCAAGCTTACGAGCAGTACTTC
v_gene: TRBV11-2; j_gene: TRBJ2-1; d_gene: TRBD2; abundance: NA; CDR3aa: CASRTGLADIEQFF; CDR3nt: TGTGCCAGCAGAACCGGCCTAGCGGATATTGAGCAGTTCTTC